The 10 T cell receptor beta chains listed next were all sequenced from one sample in a study of spatial heterogeneity in lung cancer (dated by TCRdb to the late 2010s). On the study overall, not on this receptor specifically: The number of expanded intratumoral alpha and beta TCRs correlated with the tumor nonsynonymous mutation count.

Read against the paper, the sample's time point label means: sample taken at primary tumor resection. The library was built by means of 5' RACE. Sequencing instrument: NextSeq 500. The raw public data were reprocessed by TCRdb itself: fastp quality trimming at Q25, MiXCR clonotype calling, in-frame beta chains only. Every distinct CDR3 protein forms one entry, paired with its most common genes and DNA. For this sample the table gives approximately 8,500 distinct CDR3 sequences, of which less than 15% were detected only once. Roughly 11% of the sample comes from the top ten. Antigens for these TCRs are unknown. The sequenced sample was lung tumor tissue, obtained at surgery. The receptors were gathered from a male donor with early-stage non-small cell lung cancer.

This clonotype counts as medium-sized. The chain uses TRBV11-2 and TRBJ2-1; 8 bases match TRBD1. From germline, CDR1 is SGHAT and CDR2 FQNNGV. This CDR3 has 13 amino acids. The ends lost 3 bases at V and 6 bases at J; junction bases unmatched: 1. CDR3 bases: TGTGCCAGCAGCTTGACAGGGGTCAATGAGCAGTTCTTC. Its protein product is CASSLTGVNEQFF.

The chain joins TRBV4-1 to TRBJ2-1; the match to TRBD2 covers 15 bases. Germline V gene data show CDR1 as MGHRA and CDR2 as YSYEKL. The CDR3 is made up of 19 amino acids. Trimming removed 2 bases from V and 7 bases from J; junction bases left unmatched: 12. The CDR3 region is CASSQPPGGLAGGTNEQFF. The CDR3 DNA reads as TGCGCCAGCAGCCAACCTCCGGGCGGACTAGCGGGAGGGACGAATGAGCAGTTCTTC.

This clonotype was found many times. The chain is built from TRBV5-1 and TRBJ2-3, with 9 bases fitting TRBD2. Germline trimming cut 0 bases from V and 1 base from J; bases unmatched to any gene: 6. The CDR3 extends over 17 amino acids. Germline CDR1 is SGHRS and CDR2 is YFSETQ. This CDR3 reads CASSLGKTSGGTDTQYF. CDR3 nucleotides: TGCGCCAGCAGCTTGGGTAAGACTAGCGGAGGCACAGATACGCAGTATTTT.

This chain connects TRBV5-1 to TRBJ2-1; the D gene could be TRBD1 or TRBD2 (5 bases each). V dropped 7 bases and J dropped 6 bases, with 26 bases sitting between them. This CDR3 contains 17 residues. The V gene's germline CDR1 is SGHRS and CDR2 YFSETQ. The CDR3 DNA reads as TGCGCCAGCCGAAGGGCGGCCCAACGATCTGGGGGCAATGAGCAGTTCTTC. Protein sequence: CASRRAAQRSGGNEQFF.

This clonotype has ten or more counts. The chain has TRBV5-1 and TRBJ2-5; possible D gene TRBD1, 6 bases. V shed 0 bases and J shed 3 bases, with 12 bases lying between them. From germline, CDR1 is SGHRS and CDR2 YFSETQ. The CDR3 loop spans 15 amino acids. As DNA, the CDR3 is TGCGCCAGCAGCTTGGGTATCTCAGGGGAAGAGACCCAGTACTTC. This encodes CASSLGISGEETQYF.

This clonotype was recorded at least ten times. The J gene is TRBJ2-1, the V gene TRBV2, with 13 bases lining up with TRBD2. Germline V gives CDR1 SNHLY, CDR2 FYNNEI. V trimming: 2 bases; J trimming: 5 bases; junction bases outside the gene matches: 9. This CDR3 spans 18 amino acids. Here the CDR3 reads CASSEQGLAGAPDNEQFF. In DNA, the CDR3 is TGTGCCAGCAGTGAACAAGGACTAGCGGGAGCCCCCGACAATGAGCAGTTCTTC.

In this sample, this clonotype turned up a few times. The V gene is TRBV4-1, the J gene TRBJ1-1; no firm D call. V lost 3 bases to trimming and J lost 0 bases, with 5 bases between them. Germline CDR1 is MGHRA and CDR2 is YSYEKL. This CDR3 has 13 amino acids. The CDR3 region is CASSQGMNTEAFF. The CDR3 bases are TGCGCCAGCAGCCAGGGAATGAACACTGAAGCTTTCTTT.

This sequence joins TRBV29-1 and TRBJ2-7; 7 nucleotides align to TRBD1. Germline CDR1 reads SQVTM; CDR2 reads ANQGSEA. The CDR3 totals 13 residues. Trimming took 6 bases from V and 5 from J; bases not matched to a gene: 10. The DNA of the CDR3 is TGCAGCGTCGACGCGACAGGGCGGGACGAGCAGTACTTC. As protein: CSVDATGRDEQYF.

The chain uses TRBV5-4 and TRBJ1-1, with 7 positions matching TRBD1. Losses at the gene ends were 5 bases for V and 7 bases for J; bases not matched to a gene: 11. This CDR3 has 14 residues. Germline-derived CDR1 and CDR2 are SGHNT and YYREEE (reference sequence). As DNA, the CDR3 is TGTGCCAGCAGTCCCGACAGGGTGGCCGTTGAAGCTTTCTTT. Encoded protein: CASSPDRVAVEAFF.

The chain recombines TRBV5-1 with TRBJ2-1, with 7 bases aligning to TRBD2. Looked up from germline, CDR1 is SGHRS and CDR2 is YFSETQ. The CDR3 has 20 amino acids. Germline trimming cut 0 bases from V and 7 bases from J; bases unmatched to any gene: 22. The CDR3 sequence: CASSLEASGPAPPVSNEQFF. The CDR3, as DNA: TGCGCCAGCAGCTTGGAGGCTAGCGGTCCAGCTCCACCTGTGTCGAATGAGCAGTTCTTC.